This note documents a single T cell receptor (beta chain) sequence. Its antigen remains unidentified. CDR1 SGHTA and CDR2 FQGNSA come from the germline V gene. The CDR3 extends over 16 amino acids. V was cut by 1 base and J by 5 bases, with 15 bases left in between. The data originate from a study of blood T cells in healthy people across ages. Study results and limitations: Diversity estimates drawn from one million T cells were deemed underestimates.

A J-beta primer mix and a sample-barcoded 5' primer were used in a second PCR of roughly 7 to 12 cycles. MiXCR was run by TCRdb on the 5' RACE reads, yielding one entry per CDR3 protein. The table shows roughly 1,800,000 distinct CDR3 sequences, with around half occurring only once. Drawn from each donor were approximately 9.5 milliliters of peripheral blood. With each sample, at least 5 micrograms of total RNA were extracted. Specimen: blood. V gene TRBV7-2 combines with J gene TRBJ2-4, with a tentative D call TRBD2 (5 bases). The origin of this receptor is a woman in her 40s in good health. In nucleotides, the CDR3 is TGTGCCAGCAGCTTAGTTGCGGCGGGCGGAGAAAACATTCAGTACTTC. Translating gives CASSLVAAGGENIQYF. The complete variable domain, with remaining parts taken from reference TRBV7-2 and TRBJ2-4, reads GAGVSQSPSNKVTEKGKDVELRCDPISGHTALYWYRQSLGQGLEFLIYFQGNSAPDKSGLPSDRFSAERTGGSVSTLTIQRTQQEDSAVYLCASSLVAAGGENIQYFGAGTRLSVL.